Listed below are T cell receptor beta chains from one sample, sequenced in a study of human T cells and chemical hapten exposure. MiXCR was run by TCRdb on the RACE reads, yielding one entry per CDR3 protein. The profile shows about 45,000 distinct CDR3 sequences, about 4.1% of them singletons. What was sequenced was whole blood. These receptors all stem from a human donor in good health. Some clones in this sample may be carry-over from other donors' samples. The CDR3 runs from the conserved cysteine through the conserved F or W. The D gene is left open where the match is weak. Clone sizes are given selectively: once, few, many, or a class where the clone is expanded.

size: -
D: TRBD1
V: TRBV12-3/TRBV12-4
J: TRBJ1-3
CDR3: CASSYGAGGCGNTIYF
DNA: TGTGCCAGCAGTTACGGGGCAGGGGGCTGTGGAAACACCATATATTTT

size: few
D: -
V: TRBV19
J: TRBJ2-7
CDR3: CASSIQDFTEQYF
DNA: TGTGCCAGTAGTATTCAGGACTTCACCGAGCAGTACTTC

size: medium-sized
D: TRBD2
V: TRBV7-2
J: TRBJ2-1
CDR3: CASSQGLAGGLDEQFF
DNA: TGTGCCAGCAGCCAAGGACTAGCGGGAGGTTTGGATGAGCAGTTCTTC

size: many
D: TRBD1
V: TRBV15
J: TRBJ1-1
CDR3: CATNRGPHTEAFF
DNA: TGTGCCACTAACAGGGGGCCCCACACTGAAGCTTTCTTT

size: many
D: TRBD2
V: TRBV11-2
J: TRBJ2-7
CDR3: CASSLGGLAGVTYEQYF
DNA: TGTGCCAGCAGCTTAGGAGGACTAGCGGGAGTTACATACGAGCAGTACTTC

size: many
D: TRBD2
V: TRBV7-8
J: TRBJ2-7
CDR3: CASSLGRKVAGAYEQYF
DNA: TGTGCCAGCAGCTTAGGTCGAAAGGTAGCGGGAGCCTACGAGCAGTACTTC

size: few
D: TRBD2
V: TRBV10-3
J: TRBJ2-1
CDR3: CAISVAGGNYNEQFF
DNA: TGTGCCATCAGTGTAGCGGGAGGCAACTACAATGAGCAGTTCTTC

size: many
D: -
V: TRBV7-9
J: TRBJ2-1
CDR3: CASSFGNEQFF
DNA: TGTGCCAGCAGCTTCGGGAATGAGCAGTTCTTC

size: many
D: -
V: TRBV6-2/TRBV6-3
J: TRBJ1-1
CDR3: CASSDRKTPWTEAFF
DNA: TGTGCCAGCAGCGACCGGAAAACTCCGTGGACTGAAGCTTTCTTT

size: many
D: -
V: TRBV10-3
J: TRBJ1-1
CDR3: CATIRQVNTEAFF
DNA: TGTGCCACTATCCGACAGGTGAACACTGAAGCTTTCTTT

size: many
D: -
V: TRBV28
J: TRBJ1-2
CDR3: CASRPTGDYGYTF
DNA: TGTGCCAGCAGACCTACAGGTGACTATGGCTACACCTTC

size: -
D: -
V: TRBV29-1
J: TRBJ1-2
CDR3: CSVRPAENYGYTF
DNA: TGCAGCGTACGTCCCGCCGAAAACTATGGCTACACCTTC

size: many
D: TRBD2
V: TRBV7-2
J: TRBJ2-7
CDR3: CASSLGGSSGYEQYF
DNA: TGTGCCAGCAGCTTAGGAGGGTCTAGCGGGTACGAGCAGTACTTC

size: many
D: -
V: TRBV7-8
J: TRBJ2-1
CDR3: CASSPPRLNLYNEQFF
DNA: TGTGCCAGCAGCCCCCCGAGGTTGAACCTCTACAATGAGCAGTTCTTC

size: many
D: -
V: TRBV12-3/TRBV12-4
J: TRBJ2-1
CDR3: CASSPQGHEQFF
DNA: TGTGCCAGCAGTCCGCAGGGCCATGAGCAGTTCTTC

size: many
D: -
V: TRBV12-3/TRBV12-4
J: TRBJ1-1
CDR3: CASNPGRTEAFF
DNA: TGTGCCAGCAACCCAGGGCGAACTGAAGCTTTCTTT

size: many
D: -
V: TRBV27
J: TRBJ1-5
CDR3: CASSFTGVRGNQPQHF
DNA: TGTGCCAGCAGTTTTACCGGGGTCCGCGGCAATCAGCCCCAGCATTTT

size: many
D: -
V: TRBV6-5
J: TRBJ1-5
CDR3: CASSYLGQPQHF
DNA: TGTGCCAGCAGTTATCTGGGTCAGCCCCAGCATTTT

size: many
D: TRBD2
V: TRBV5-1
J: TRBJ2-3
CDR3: CASSLEGGAGGPTDTQYF
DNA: TGCGCCAGCAGCTTGGAAGGAGGTGCGGGAGGGCCCACAGATACGCAGTATTTT

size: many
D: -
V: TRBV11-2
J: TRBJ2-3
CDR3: CASSGAADTQYF
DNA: TGTGCCAGTAGTGGGGCGGCAGATACGCAGTATTTT

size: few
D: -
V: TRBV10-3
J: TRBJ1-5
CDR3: CAISEGVMGQPQHF
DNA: TGTGCCATCAGCGAAGGAGTGATGGGTCAGCCCCAGCATTTT

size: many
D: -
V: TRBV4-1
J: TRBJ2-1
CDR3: CASSQSPGYNEQFF
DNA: TGCGCCAGCAGCCAAAGTCCAGGGTACAATGAGCAGTTCTTC

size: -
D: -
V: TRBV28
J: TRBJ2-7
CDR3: CASSFSDYEQYF
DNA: TGTGCCAGCAGTTTTTCGGACTACGAGCAGTACTTC